This T cell receptor (beta chain) stems from a study of T cell repertoires in cytomegalovirus infection. The V end lost 5 bases, the J end lost 0 bases, and 10 bases lay between the germline ends. Germline V gene data show CDR1 as SEHNR and CDR2 as FQNEAQ (reference sequence). The CDR3 totals 14 residues. Points on this clonotype: Its antigen is not known.

Via MiXCR, TCRdb re-called the reads, giving one row per CDR3 protein. The data hold around 900,000 distinct CDR3 sequences, with roughly 30% observed a single time. The source was cultured CD8+ T cells from PBMCs, collected from culture after CMV antigen stimulation. The sequence was obtained from a human donor in good health (CMV status not recorded). Some clones in this sample may be carry-over from other donors' samples. The V gene is TRBV7-9, the J gene TRBJ1-1; D might be TRBD1 (5 bases). The CDR3 DNA reads TGTGCCAGCAGCCAGGGTAAGCTGAACACTGAAGCTTTCTTT. Amino acid sequence: CASSQGKLNTEAFF.